This record covers a single TCR beta chain. This receptor's antigen is unknown. No quality values exist for individual bases; no much larger clone is one base distant. The data were obtained in a study of T cells in Graves' hyperthyroidism and ophthalmopathy (dated by TCRdb to about 2019). About the full investigation: To identify TCR V-J signatures that set the groups apart, the researchers used a discovery cohort of approximately 98 patients, made up of under 50 with Graves' ophthalmopathy and around 58 with stable Graves' hyperthyroidism. After blood sampling, hyperthyroidism patients were treated with methimazole at a starting dose of 30 mg daily, and ophthalmopathy patients were treated with high-dose intravenous methylprednisolone. Thyroid tissue and blood T-cell repertoires from about six Graves' hyperthyroidism patients were also compared in the study. Prospective prediction of ophthalmopathy was tested in an independent validation cohort of approximately 18 hyperthyroidism patients and 15 to 17 patients who later progressed to ophthalmopathy. The roughly 99 discovery patients were divided at random into training and test sets in a 7:3 ratio. The paper reports TCR Vbeta CDR3 sequencing of more than 120 peripheral blood samples: approximately 41 ophthalmopathy, about 75 hyperthyroidism and around 17 progressor patients.

Findings and caveats that apply to the study as a whole: Ophthalmopathy was separated from stable hyperthyroidism by a 13 V-J signature model, with around 88% sensitivity and roughly 81% specificity obtained in cross-validation and 80%/75% obtained in testing. Blood samples also contained most of the expanded thyroid clonotypes (frequency above 0.001), which suggests that blood repertoires may reflect thyroid immune responses. In validation, the model predicted progression to ophthalmopathy a median of roughly six months before onset, with roughly 70% sensitivity and 72.22% specificity. Sample size was not statistically predetermined, and investigators were not blinded to group allocation.

TCR beta CDR3 regions were amplified from RNA transcripts. For the first round of RT-PCR on the TCR CDR3, the HTBI primer set was used together with the Qiagen OneStep RT-PCR kit. Libraries were constructed in a second round of multiplex PCR, after which size selection and purification were carried out. Libraries were sequenced paired-end with 100 bp reads on an Illumina HiSeq2000. The authors' analysis ran thus. Raw data were processed with SOAPnuke, discarding reads with adapters, uncalled bases, mean Phred below 15, or no exact constant-primer or identifier match. High-quality paired reads were merged using COPE v1.2.5, and each unique nucleotide sequence was defined as a clonotype. MiTCR v1.1 was used to align the clonotypes against IMGT TRBV, TRBD and TRBJ reference segments. Analysis was restricted to V-J combinations with a frequency above 0.0001, which covered just over 98% of repertoires. A TCS score was defined as the ratio between F50 (clonal expansion) and ExV (chaos), using BLOSUM62-based TCRdist between CDR3 peptides within each V-J. Welch's t-statistics and random forest reduced some 510 V-J features to about 12, which were used in a naive Bayes classifier (R e1071). The Morisita-Horn index was used to measure how similar the thyroid and blood repertoires were. TCRdb reworked the public reads: Q25 trimming with fastp, MiXCR clone assembly, productive beta chains retained. All rows with the same CDR3 protein become a single entry with the most common DNA and genes. TCRdb, not the original authors, processed these V and J calls. The sample table contains 450,000 to 700,000 distinct CDR3 sequences; only one count was recorded for approximately 44% of them. Together, the top ten hold 15% to 20% of the sample.

CDR1 and CDR2 (SEHNR, FQNEAQ) derive from the germline V gene (reference sequence). V drops 5 bases and J drops 1 base, leaving 14 bases in between. There are 15 amino acids in the CDR3, from cysteine to phenylalanine inclusive. The DNA shown is the 45-base CDR3, in frame from base 1. The study excluded patients with uncontrolled infections, other autoimmune diseases, pregnancy or lactation. Diagnoses relied on clinical symptoms, serum thyroxine and TRAb, thyroid ultrasound and orbital computed tomography. Total RNA was extracted using Trizol reagent, and RNA quality was assessed on an Agilent 2100 Bioanalyzer.

In this chain, TRBV7-9 is recombined with TRBJ2-5; D gene: possibly TRBD2, on 6 matching bases. What was sequenced was peripheral blood or thyroid tissue (not recorded which). This receptor was taken from an adult woman with Graves' disease, either hyperthyroidism or ophthalmopathy (not recorded which). In nucleotides, the sequence is TGTGCCAGCAGCCAAGGAAGCGGGTTCCAAGAGACCCAGTACTTC. It codes for CASSQGSGFQETQYF.